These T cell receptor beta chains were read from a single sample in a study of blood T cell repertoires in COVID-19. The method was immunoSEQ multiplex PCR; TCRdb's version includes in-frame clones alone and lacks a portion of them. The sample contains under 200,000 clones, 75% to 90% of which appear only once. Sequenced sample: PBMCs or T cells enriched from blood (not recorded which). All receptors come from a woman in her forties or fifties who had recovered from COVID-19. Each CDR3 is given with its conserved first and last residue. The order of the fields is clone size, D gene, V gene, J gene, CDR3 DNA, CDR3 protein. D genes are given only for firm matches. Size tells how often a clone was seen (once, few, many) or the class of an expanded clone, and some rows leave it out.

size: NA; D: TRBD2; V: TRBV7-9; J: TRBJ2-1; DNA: TGTGCCAGCAGCCCTTGGACTAGTGGGCCCGAGAGCTCCTACAATGAGCAGTTCTTC; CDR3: CASSPWTSGPESSYNEQFF
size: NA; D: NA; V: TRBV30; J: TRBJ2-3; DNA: TGTGCCTGGAGCGGCGGGACTGGCCCAACAGATACGCAGTATTTT; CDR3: CAWSGGTGPTDTQYF
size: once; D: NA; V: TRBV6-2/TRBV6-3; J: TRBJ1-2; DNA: TGTGCCAGCAGCCCTACCAGGCAGGGCGGGGATGTAGGCTACACCTTC; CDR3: CASSPTRQGGDVGYTF
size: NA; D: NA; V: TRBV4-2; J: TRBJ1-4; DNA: TGTGCCAGCAGCCAAGAAGGGCGGGCCCCTGAAAAACTGTTTTTT; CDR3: CASSQEGRAPEKLFF
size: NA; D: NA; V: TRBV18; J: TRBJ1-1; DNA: TGTGCCAGCTCACCAAGGCACACAGCGAACACTGAAGCTTTCTTT; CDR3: CASSPRHTANTEAFF
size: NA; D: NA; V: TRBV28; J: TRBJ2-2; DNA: TGTGCCAGCAGCCAAACTTTGTTCGGGGAGCTGTTTTTT; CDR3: CASSQTLFGELFF
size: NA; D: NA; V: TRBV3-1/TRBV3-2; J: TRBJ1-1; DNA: TGTGCCAGCAAGCCGGGGGACTCGGACACTGAAGCTTTCTTT; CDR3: CASKPGDSDTEAFF
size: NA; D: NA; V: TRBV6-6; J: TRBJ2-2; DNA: TGTGCCACACGTGGCGGCGGAGACACCGGGGAGCTGTTTTTT; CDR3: CATRGGGDTGELFF
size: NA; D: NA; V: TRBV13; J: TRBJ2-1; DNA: TGTGCCAGCAGCTTAGGCCTAGGCCACAATGAGCAGTTCTTC; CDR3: CASSLGLGHNEQFF
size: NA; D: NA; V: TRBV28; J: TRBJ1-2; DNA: TGTGCCAGCAGTGGGGCCGGGTCCCAGCCTAGGTATGGCTACACCTTC; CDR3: CASSGAGSQPRYGYTF